This passage covers 8 T cell receptor beta chains from one sample sequenced in a study of blood T cell repertoires in COVID-19. The assay was immunoSEQ multiplex PCR, and TCRdb's table has in-frame clones only and misses some. The sample includes some 300,000 clones, roughly 87% of them seen just once. The specimen sequenced was PBMCs or T cells enriched from blood (not recorded which). Receptors originate from a woman aged 25 to 39 who had recovered from COVID-19.

The sample holds one count of this clone. V and J are TRBV9 and TRBJ2-7; possible D gene TRBD2, 6 bases. CDR3 length: 15 residues. CDR1 and CDR2 from the germline V gene are SGDLS and YYNGEE. V was pared by 0 bases and J by 5 bases, with 15 bases between. This CDR3 is CASSVDVGGLDEQYF. The DNA for the CDR3 is TGTGCCAGCAGCGTAGACGTGGGGGGTCTGGACGAGCAGTACTTC.

The rearrangement uses TRBV5-1 and TRBJ2-2, with a tentative D call TRBD1 (6 bases). Trimming pared 4 bases from V and 5 bases from J, leaving 21 bases between. Germline CDR1 is SGHRS and CDR2 is YFSETQ. This CDR3 spans 17 amino acids. DNA for the CDR3: TGCGCCAGCAGCCACTCGTTCAGGGGTGGTGGGACCGGGGAGCTGTTTTTT. Translating gives CASSHSFRGGGTGELFF.

V and J are TRBV9 and TRBJ2-7; 10 bases match TRBD2. There are 15 residues in the CDR3. V lost 0 bases to trimming and J lost 3 bases; unmatched junction nucleotides: 3. CDR1 and CDR2 from the germline V gene are SGDLS and YYNGEE. The CDR3 DNA reads as TGTGCCAGCAGCGTAGAACCTAGCGGGAGCTACGAGCAGTACTTC. Translating gives CASSVEPSGSYEQYF.

Remarks on this clone: This sample includes further DNA sequences coding for the same CDR3. The chain is built from TRBV5-1 and TRBJ2-7; D remains unclear. CDR3 length: 14 amino acids. Between the trimmed V and J ends, which lost 0 bases and 3 bases, there was a span of 10 bases. In germline, CDR1 is SGHRS, CDR2 YFSETQ. The CDR3 reads CASSLAPGSYEQYF. DNA of the CDR3: TGCGCCAGCAGCTTGGCCCCAGGCAGCTACGAGCAGTACTTC.

This clone was detected once. V and J are TRBV5-5 and TRBJ1-2, with 7 bases matching TRBD1. J lost 3 bases, V lost 4 bases, and 9 bases had no gene match. CDR3 size: 15 residues. Germline V gene data show CDR1 as SGHKS and CDR2 as YYEKEE (reference sequence). Here the CDR3 reads CASSPVGGRDYGYTF. CDR3 nucleotide sequence: TGTGCCAGCAGCCCCGTAGGGGGCCGAGACTATGGCTACACCTTC.

The genes are TRBV9 and TRBJ2-1; 8 nucleotides match TRBD2. The germline V gene has CDR1 SGDLS and CDR2 YYNGEE. This CDR3 has 16 residues. V lost 3 bases to trimming and J lost 6 bases; unmatched junction nucleotides: 11. CDR3 DNA sequence: TGTGCCAGCAGCGGTTCTAGCGGGCCCTTGGGCAATGAGCAGTTCTTC. Its translation is CASSGSSGPLGNEQFF.

Comments on this clone: The same CDR3 also results from other DNA sequences found in this sample. The chain recombines TRBV19 with TRBJ2-7; the D gene is possibly TRBD2 (5 bases). This CDR3 contains 11 residues. CDR1 and CDR2 from the germline V gene are LNHDA and SQIVND (reference sequence). The germline V and J ends were trimmed by 5 bases and 4 bases, with 6 bases remaining between them. CDR3 bases: TGTGCCAGTAGTGAGGGTTACGAGCAGTACTTC. Encoded protein: CASSEGYEQYF.

This chain joins TRBV29-1 and TRBJ2-1; TRBD2 aligns across 8 bases. Germline CDR1 and CDR2: SQVTM and ANQGSEA. The CDR3 runs 16 residues. Trimming cost V 7 bases and J 1 base; bases outside gene matches: 12. Here the CDR3 reads CSAVNSGIESYNEQFF. CDR3 sequence (DNA): TGCAGCGCCGTCAATAGCGGGATAGAATCCTACAATGAGCAGTTCTTC.